These 21 T cell receptor beta chains came from one sample sequenced in a study of Ad26.COV2.S vaccination and SARS-CoV-2 variants. Treatment indicated: 19 received Ad26.COV2.S at low or high dose, single or two shots; roughly five received placebo; per-sample allocation not given. Samples came from day 63 after the first vaccine or placebo injection. The protocol was immunoSEQ multiplex PCR, while the TCRdb copy is restricted to in-frame clones and leaves out a portion. The sample has about 450,000 clones, about 91% seen once; the top ten hold about 2.4%. The material was peripheral blood, obtained in a trial of Ad26.COV2.S vaccine versus placebo. The receptors stem from a person aged 18-65 years who received the Ad26.COV2.S COVID-19 vaccine or a placebo.

The rearrangement uses TRBV6-4 and TRBJ2-3, with 8 bases identical to TRBD1. Germline V gives CDR1 MRHNA, CDR2 SNTAGT. The CDR3 consists of 16 residues. The junction had 6 bases not matched to a gene; V was cut back by 2 bases and J by 2 bases. CDR3 sequence: CASSDPMGQATDTQYF. In DNA form, the CDR3 reads TGTGCCAGCAGTGACCCCATGGGACAGGCCACAGATACGCAGTATTTT.

The chain carries TRBV7-9 and TRBJ2-2; 7 nucleotides line up with TRBD2. This CDR3 has 16 amino acids. Germline assignment: CDR1 SEHNR and CDR2 FQNEAQ (reference sequence). The V segment lost 1 base and the J segment 4 bases; nucleotides outside the gene matches: 6. This chain's CDR3 is CASSLVGGRLTGELFF. In nucleotides, the CDR3 is TGTGCCAGCAGCTTAGTGGGAGGGCGACTCACCGGGGAGCTGTTTTTT.

The chain links TRBV18 to TRBJ2-7; D may be TRBD2 (5 bases). This CDR3 spans 13 amino acids. Looked up from germline, CDR1 is KGHSH and CDR2 is LQKENI. Deletions cut 2 bases from V and 6 bases from J, with 11 bases between. CDR3 in amino acids: CASSPAEGSEQYV. DNA for the CDR3: TGTGCCAGCTCACCAGCAGAAGGGAGCGAGCAGTACGTC.

V is TRBV7-9 and J is TRBJ1-1, with unresolved D. CDR1 and CDR2 (germline): SEHNR, FQNEAQ (reference sequence). V lost 4 bases, J lost 5 bases, and 5 bases lay in between. This CDR3 is built from 11 residues. Here the CDR3 DNA reads TGTGCCAGCAGCTCGGTGACTGAAGCTTTCTTT. Translated: CASSSVTEAFF. Based on the CDR3 plus reference TRBV7-9 and TRBJ1-1, the full variable domain is DTGVSQNPRHKITKRGQNVTFRCDPISEHNRLYWYRQTLGQGPEFLTYFQNEAQLEKSRLLSDRFSAERPKGSFSTLEIQRTEQGDSAMYLCASSSVTEAFFGQGTRLTVV.

The rearrangement uses TRBV15 and TRBJ2-7; D is uncertain. CDR1 is LNHNV, CDR2 YYDKDF, per germline (reference sequence). The CDR3 is 15 residues long. Trimming stripped 0 bases from V and 7 bases from J, with 16 bases between. CDR3 in DNA: TGTGCCACCAGCAGAGAAGGATTCCGCCCTATTGAGCAGTACTTC. This translates into CATSREGFRPIEQYF. The complete variable domain, with remaining parts taken from reference TRBV15 and TRBJ2-7, reads DAMVIQNPRYQVTQFGKPVTLSCSQTLNHNVMYWYQQKSSQAPKLLFHYYDKDFNNEADTPDNFQSRRPNTSFCFLDIRSPGLGDTAMYLCATSREGFRPIEQYFGPGTRLTVT.

This chain links TRBV7-2 with TRBJ1-1; D remains ambiguous. The germline V gene encodes CDR1 SGHTA and CDR2 FQGNSA. The CDR3 runs 13 residues. V lost 6 bases to trimming and J lost 0 bases, with 8 bases between them. CDR3 nucleotide sequence: TGTGCCAGCAGTTTACAGATGAACACTGAAGCTTTCTTT. Translated: CASSLQMNTEAFF.

V usage is TRBV6-6 and J usage is TRBJ1-6; D is unclear. CDR3 length equals 15 residues. V was trimmed by 6 bases and J by 7 bases, leaving 16 bases between them. Germline V gene lookup returns CDR1 MNHNY and CDR2 SVGAGI (reference sequence). Here the CDR3 reads CASRIYREKNSPLHF. The CDR3 coding sequence is TGTGCCAGCAGAATCTACCGGGAGAAGAATTCACCCCTCCACTTT.

The chain employs TRBV14 and TRBJ2-5, with D uncertain. The germline CDR1 and CDR2 sequences are SGHDN and FVKESK. Trimming removed 4 bases from V and 5 bases from J, with 17 bases in between. This CDR3 spans 15 amino acids. CDR3 nucleotides: TGTGCCAGCAGCCGATACACCGAGGTTGGGGAGACCCAGTACTTC. Translating it yields CASSRYTEVGETQYF.

This chain connects TRBV18 to TRBJ1-2; no definite D call. The CDR3 is 14 amino acids. CDR1 is KGHSH and CDR2 is LQKENI in the germline V gene. Trimming removed 3 bases at V and 7 bases at J, with 15 bases between. CDR3 sequence (DNA): TGTGCCAGCTCACCGGAGATGGTAGTGGGTGGCTACACCTTC. It translates to CASSPEMVVGGYTF.

The chain uses TRBV5-1 and TRBJ1-6; D remains ambiguous. Trimming left V 4 bases short and J 7 bases short, with 6 bases between. Germline CDR1 is SGHRS and CDR2 is YFSETQ. The CDR3 is 12 amino acids. CDR3 residues: CASSGINSPLHF. The DNA of the CDR3 is TGCGCCAGCAGCGGAATAAATTCACCCCTCCACTTT.

Comments on this clone: Within the sample, other DNA sequences also encode this same CDR3. The chain is built from TRBV28 and TRBJ1-1; D gene unclear. Germline CDR1 is MDHEN and CDR2 is SYDVKM. The CDR3 runs to 11 residues. Trimming removed 5 bases at V and 7 bases at J, with 8 bases between. The chain's CDR3 is CASSPRYEAFF. The DNA of the CDR3 is TGTGCCAGCAGTCCCCGGTATGAAGCTTTCTTT.

The V and J genes are TRBV5-5 and TRBJ2-7; weak D call: TRBD1 (6 bases). Per germline, CDR1 SGHKS and CDR2 YYEKEE (reference sequence). The germline V and J ends were trimmed by 6 bases and 6 bases, with 16 bases remaining between them. The CDR3 is 13 residues long. The CDR3 DNA follows: TGTGCCAGCATCAACAGGGTACAAGGCGAGCAGTACTTC. Encoded protein: CASINRVQGEQYF.

This sequence joins TRBV7-8 and TRBJ1-2; tentatively, D is TRBD1 (5 bases). V was cut by 4 bases and J by 4 bases, with 13 bases left in between. The CDR3 sequence is 14 residues long. Germline lookup yields CDR1 SGHVS and CDR2 FQNEAQ. Here the CDR3 reads CASSSSRAGYGYTF. In nucleotides, the CDR3 is TGTGCCAGCAGCTCAAGCAGGGCAGGCTATGGCTACACCTTC. The complete variable domain, with remaining parts taken from reference TRBV7-8 and TRBJ1-2, reads GAGVSQSPRYKVAKRGQDVALRCDPISGHVSLFWYQQALGQGPEFLTYFQNEAQLDKSGLPSDRFFAERPEGSVSTLKIQRTQQEDSAVYLCASSSSRAGYGYTFGSGTRLTVV.

V and J are TRBV2 and TRBJ2-1, with a weak D call TRBD1 (5 bases). V was pared by 4 bases and J by 3 bases, with 16 bases between. CDR3 length: 16 amino acids. CDR1 is SNHLY, CDR2 FYNNEI, per germline. The CDR3 nucleotides are TGTGCCAGCAGTGTTGCCGGCGCAGGGTTCTACAATGAGCAGTTCTTC. Its translation: CASSVAGAGFYNEQFF.

CDR3 in DNA: TGTGCCAGCTCACTCCACGAAGCGGCCTCCTCCGGGGAGCTGTTTTTT. Its translation is CASSLHEAASSGELFF. The gene calls are TRBV18 and TRBJ2-2; tentative D call: TRBD2 (5 bases). Trimming took 4 bases from V and 6 from J, leaving 18 bases between them. Germline V CDR1 and CDR2: KGHSH, LQKENI. This CDR3 spans 16 amino acids.

In the case of this clone: The same CDR3 also results from other DNA sequences found in this sample. This chain connects TRBV4-2 to TRBJ1-1, with D perhaps TRBD1 (5 bases). V was shortened by 0 bases and J by 1 base, with 9 bases between the two germline ends. The CDR3 is 15 residues long. Looked up from germline, CDR1 is LGHNA and CDR2 is YNFKEQ. The CDR3 loop reads CASSQDRGGNTEAFF. In DNA form, the CDR3 reads TGTGCCAGCAGCCAAGATCGGGGGGGGAACACTGAAGCTTTCTTT.

The rearrangement joins TRBV5-1 to TRBJ2-2; TRBD2 matches 14 bases. J was trimmed by 8 bases and V by 5 bases; bases with no gene match: 8. This CDR3 spans 16 amino acids. Germline V lookup: CDR1 SGHRS, CDR2 YFSETQ. The CDR3 loop is CASRPPGLAGVGELFF. CDR3 sequence (DNA): TGCGCCAGCAGACCGCCGGGACTAGCGGGAGTAGGGGAGCTGTTTTTT. Full variable domain (outside the CDR3, taken from reference TRBV5-1 and TRBJ2-2): KAGVTQTPRYLIKTRGQQVTLSCSPISGHRSVSWYQQTPGQGLQFLFEYFSETQRNKGNFPGRFSGRQFSNSRSEMNVSTLELGDSALYLCASRPPGLAGVGELFFGEGSRLTVL.

The chain combines TRBV6-5 with TRBJ1-1, with TRBD1 as a possible D gene (5 bases). Germline loops: CDR1 MNHEY, CDR2 SVGAGI. Trimming took 7 bases from V and 3 from J, leaving 12 bases between them. The CDR3 length is 13 residues. The CDR3 spells CASNWARDTEAFF. CDR3 DNA: TGTGCCAGCAATTGGGCCAGGGACACTGAAGCTTTCTTT.

The V call is TRBV7-8, the J call TRBJ2-3; 12 bases map to TRBD2. V lost 1 base, J lost 2 bases, and 4 bases stayed unmatched. CDR3 length equals 17 residues. Per the germline V gene, CDR1 is SGHVS and CDR2 is FQNEAQ. The CDR3: CASSLVGLAGHTDTQYF. CDR3 DNA: TGTGCCAGCAGCTTAGTGGGACTAGCGGGCCACACAGATACGCAGTATTTT.

The chain is built from TRBV18 and TRBJ1-5; D gene ambiguous. Trimming took off 3 bases at V and 4 bases at J, with 19 bases between the two ends. The CDR3 sequence is 17 residues long. Germline CDR1 is KGHSH and CDR2 is LQKENI. The CDR3 here is CASSPFNLFMRNQPQHF. The CDR3 DNA follows: TGTGCCAGCTCACCGTTTAATCTTTTTATGAGGAATCAGCCCCAGCATTTT.

The chain couples TRBV19 to TRBJ2-7; no clear D. From germline, CDR1 is LNHDA and CDR2 SQIVND (reference sequence). Trimming took 5 bases from V and 4 from J, leaving 21 bases between them. The CDR3 is 16 residues long. CDR3 loop: CASSPQSDLIPYEQYV. As DNA, the CDR3 is TGTGCCAGTAGTCCCCAGTCAGACTTGATCCCTTACGAGCAGTACGTC.